This TCR beta chain emerged from a study of shared clonotypes between healthy human individuals. The wider study: A donor's plate count was three for CD4 naive and three for CD4 memory; CD8 naive had two and CD8 memory one.

The CDR3 totals 15 residues. Germline loops: CDR1 SNHLY, CDR2 FYNNEI. The V end was cut by 6 bases, the J end by 2 bases, with 14 bases between. The study, taken as a whole, reports: Naive subsets tended to show greater estimated richness than memory subsets.

Only in-frame clones appear in the TCRdb table, and some are missing; sequencing was by immunoSEQ multiplex PCR. The sample consists of 2 million to 2.5 million clones, approximately 93% of them appearing once. To note about this clone: Its antigen is unknown.

Sequencing was carried out using naive CD4+ T cells from PBMCs. Documented subset: CD45RA+ positively selected. The V and J genes are TRBV2 and TRBJ2-1; D gene unclear. The receptor comes from a man between 18 and 35 years old in good health. Some clones in this sample may be carry-over from other donors' samples. The CDR3 DNA follows: TGTGCCAGCAGGGCGCTAGTGGGGACCTACAATGAGCAGTTCTTC. It codes for CASRALVGTYNEQFF.